This TCR beta chain was documented in a study of cytomegalovirus exposure and HLA in healthy donors. Study results and caveats: Cytomegalovirus association was listed for approximately 150 TCR beta chains.

The PCR employed 60 Vbeta primers together with 13 Jbeta primers. Sequenced by immunoSEQ multiplex PCR; TCRdb stores in-frame clones only, minus some. The table shows over 150,000 clones, with less than 85% occurring only once. A word on this clone: The target antigen is unknown.

Germline V gene data show CDR1 as MNHNS and CDR2 as SASEGT. V lost 4 bases and J lost 5; bases outside the gene matches: 15. The CDR3 length is 17 residues. At the time of sampling, donors were nominally healthy, though unrecorded immune exposures were likely. The chain combines TRBV6-1 with TRBJ2-5; 8 positions match TRBD2. Sequencing input: PBMCs. The receptor was isolated from a man aged 40-49 years in good health and CMV-seronegative. CDR3 sequence (DNA): TGTGCCAGCAGTGGGCTCCCCGGGGGGGGCAATAGGGAGACCCAGTACTTC. Residues: CASSGLPGGGNRETQYF.